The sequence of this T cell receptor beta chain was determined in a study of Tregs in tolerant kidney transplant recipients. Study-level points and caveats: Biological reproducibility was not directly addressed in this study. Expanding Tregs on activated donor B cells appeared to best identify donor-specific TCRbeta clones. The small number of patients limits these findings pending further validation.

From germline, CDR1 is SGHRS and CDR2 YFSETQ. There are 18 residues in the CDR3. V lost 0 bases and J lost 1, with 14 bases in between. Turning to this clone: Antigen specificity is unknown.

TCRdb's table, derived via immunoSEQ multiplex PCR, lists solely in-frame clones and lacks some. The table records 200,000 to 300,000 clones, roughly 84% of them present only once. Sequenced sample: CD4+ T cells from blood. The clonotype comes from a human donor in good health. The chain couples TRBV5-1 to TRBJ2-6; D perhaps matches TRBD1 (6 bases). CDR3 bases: TGCGCCAGCAGCTTGGCTGGGGGCCCTCGGTCTGGGGCCAACGTCCTGACTTTC. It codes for CASSLAGGPRSGANVLTF.